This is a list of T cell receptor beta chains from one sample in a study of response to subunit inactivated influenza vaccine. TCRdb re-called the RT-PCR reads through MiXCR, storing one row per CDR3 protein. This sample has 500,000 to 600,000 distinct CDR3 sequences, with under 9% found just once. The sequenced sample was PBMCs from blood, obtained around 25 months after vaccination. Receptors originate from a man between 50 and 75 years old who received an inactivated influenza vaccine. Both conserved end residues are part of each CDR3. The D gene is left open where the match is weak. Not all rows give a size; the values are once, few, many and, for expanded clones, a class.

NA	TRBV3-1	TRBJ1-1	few	TGTGCCAGCAGCCTCCAGAGCAGTTTGAACACTGAAGCTTTCTTT	CASSLQSSLNTEAFF
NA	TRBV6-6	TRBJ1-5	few	TGTGCCAGCACCCAAACGGGTCAGCCCCAGCATTTT	CASTQTGQPQHF
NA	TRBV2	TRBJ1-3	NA	TGTGCCAGCAGGGGGGTACGCTCCCCCTCTGGAAACACCATATATTTT	CASRGVRSPSGNTIYF
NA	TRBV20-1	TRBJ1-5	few	TGCAGTGCTAGTCCGGCATCCCAGCCCCAGCATTTT	CSASPASQPQHF
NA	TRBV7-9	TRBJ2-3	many	TGTGCCAGCAGCTCCCACGACCATACGCAGTATTTT	CASSSHDHTQYF
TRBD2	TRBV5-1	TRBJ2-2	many	TGCGCCAGCAGGGAGCGGGACGGCGGGGAGCTGTTTTTT	CASRERDGGELFF
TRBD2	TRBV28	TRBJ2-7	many	TGTGCCAGCAGTTTTATTAGCGGGGATAGCTCCTACGAGCAGTACTTC	CASSFISGDSSYEQYF
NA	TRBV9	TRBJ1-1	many	TGTGCCAGCAGCGTAGGAGGCCTGCCGGGGACTGAAGCTTTCTTT	CASSVGGLPGTEAFF
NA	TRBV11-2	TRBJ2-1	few	TGTGCCAGCAGCTTAGGAAAGTTTGGCACCTACAATGAGCAGTTCTTC	CASSLGKFGTYNEQFF
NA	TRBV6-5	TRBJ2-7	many	TGTGCCAGCAGTCCAGGGGTTGGCGAGCAGTACTTC	CASSPGVGEQYF
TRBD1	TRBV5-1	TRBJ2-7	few	TGCGCCAGCAGCGACCGGGACAGGCTAATTTACGAGCAGTACTTC	CASSDRDRLIYEQYF
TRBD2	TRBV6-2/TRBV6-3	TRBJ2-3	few	TGTGCCAGCAGGGCTAGCGGGGGGCCATCGGATACGCAGTATTTT	CASRASGGPSDTQYF
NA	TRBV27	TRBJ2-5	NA	TGTGCCAGCAGTTTGCAGGACTCCCAAGAGACCCAGTACTTC	CASSLQDSQETQYF
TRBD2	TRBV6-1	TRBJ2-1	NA	TGTGCCAGCAGGGGATTGGAGCGGGGGGGCTCCTACAATGAGCAGTTCTTC	CASRGLERGGSYNEQFF